This T cell receptor (beta chain) was sequenced in a study of blood T cell repertoires in COVID-19. In the original analysis: Reference gene primer amplification gave nucleated cell count estimates. The table came from immunoSEQ multiplex PCR; TCRdb's copy has only in-frame clones and leaves some out. V, J and clone size are those of that table, while D and trimming were read from the DNA. The sample lists approximately 230,000 clones; approximately 82% were seen once. Participants' reported clinical history set cohort assignment. Germline loops: CDR1 LGHNA, CDR2 YNFKEQ. The length of the CDR3 is 15 residues. After removal of 4 bases from V and 7 bases from J, the junction contained 8 bases not matched to a gene.

Sample: PBMCs or T cells enriched from blood (not recorded which). This TCR was recovered from a middle-aged man who had recovered from COVID-19. The chain links TRBV4-2 to TRBJ1-1; 11 nucleotides agree with TRBD1. This CDR3 reads CASSPGQGGLGEAFF. The CDR3 region has the DNA TGTGCCAGCAGCCCGGGACAGGGGGGTTTGGGTGAAGCTTTCTTT.